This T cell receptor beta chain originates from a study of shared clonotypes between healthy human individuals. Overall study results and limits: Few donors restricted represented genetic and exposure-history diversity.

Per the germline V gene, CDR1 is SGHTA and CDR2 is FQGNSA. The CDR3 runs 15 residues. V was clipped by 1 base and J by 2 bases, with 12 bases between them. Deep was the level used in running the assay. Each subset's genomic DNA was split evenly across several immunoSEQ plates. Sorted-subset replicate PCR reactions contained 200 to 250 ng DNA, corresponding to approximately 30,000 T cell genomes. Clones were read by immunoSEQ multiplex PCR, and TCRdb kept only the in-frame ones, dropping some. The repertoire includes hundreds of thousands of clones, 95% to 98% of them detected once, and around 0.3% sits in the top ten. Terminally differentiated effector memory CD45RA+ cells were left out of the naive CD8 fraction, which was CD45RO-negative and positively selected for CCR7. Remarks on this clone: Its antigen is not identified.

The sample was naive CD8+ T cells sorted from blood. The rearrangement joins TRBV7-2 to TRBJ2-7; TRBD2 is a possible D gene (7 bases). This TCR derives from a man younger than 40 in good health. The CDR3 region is CASSLEGEGPYEQYF. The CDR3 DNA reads TGTGCCAGCAGCTTAGAGGGGGAGGGCCCCTACGAGCAGTACTTC.